The rows below give T cell receptor beta chains drawn from one sample of a study of shared clonotypes between healthy human individuals. Data came from immunoSEQ multiplex PCR; TCRdb stores just in-frame clones and leaves some out. Seen here are about 2.3 million clones, about nine tenths observed once, and the top ten hold 0.37%. The sequencing input was naive CD4+ T cells from PBMCs. Receptors originate from a man younger than 30 in good health. Some clones in this sample may be carry-over from other donors' samples. CDR3s include the opening cysteine and the closing phenylalanine or tryptophan. A D gene is named only where the DNA matches it firmly. Expanded clones are given a class, and other clones once, few, many or no size at all.

12	TRBD2	TRBV7-9	-	TRBJ2-7	CASSPGGYEQYF	TGTGCCAGCAGCCCGGGGGGCTACGAGCAGTACTTC
14	TRBD1	TRBV7-8	-	TRBJ2-1	CASSPRSTGHEQFF	TGTGCCAGCAGCCCCCGATCGACAGGGCATGAGCAGTTCTTC
14	TRBD1	TRBV5-8	-	TRBJ1-2	CASSLGQGAGGYTF	TGTGCCAGCAGCTTGGGGCAGGGGGCCGGGGGCTACACCTTC
17	TRBD2	TRBV11-3	-	TRBJ2-1	CASSLGWASGFLNEQFF	TGTGCCAGCAGCTTGGGATGGGCTAGCGGGTTTCTTAATGAGCAGTTCTTC
19	TRBD2	TRBV5-1	-	TRBJ2-7	CASSLLAGGPSMGGYEQYF	TGCGCCAGCAGCTTGCTCGCGGGAGGGCCGTCGATGGGAGGCTACGAGCAGTACTTC
19	-	TRBV28	-	TRBJ2-7	CASSSPGGGLTTLPLEQYF	TGTGCCAGCAGTTCCCCCGGGGGTGGACTGACTACCCTTCCGCTCGAGCAGTACTTC
16	-	TRBV7-6	-	TRBJ2-2	CASSFWGAQRTGELFF	TGTGCCAGCAGCTTCTGGGGGGCCCAGAGGACCGGGGAGCTGTTTTTT
13	-	TRBV7-2	-	TRBJ2-3	CASSSPYTDTQYF	TGTGCCAGCAGCTCGCCGTACACAGATACGCAGTATTTT
14	-	TRBV9	-	TRBJ2-6	CASSAGVGANVLTF	TGTGCCAGCAGCGCGGGGGTTGGGGCCAACGTCCTGACTTTC
12	-	TRBV28	-	TRBJ2-7	CVSHHSWGEQYF	TGTGTCAGCCACCATAGTTGGGGCGAGCAGTACTTC
15	-	TRBV28	-	TRBJ1-3	CASSLDPRAGNTIYF	TGTGCCAGCAGTTTAGACCCCCGAGCGGGAAACACCATATATTTT
16	TRBD2	TRBV5-1	-	TRBJ2-7	CASSFGLAGLTYEQYF	TGCGCCAGCAGCTTCGGACTAGCGGGACTAACCTACGAGCAGTACTTC
13	-	TRBV28	-	TRBJ2-7	CASSLLGSYEQYF	TGTGCCAGCAGTTTACTAGGCTCCTACGAGCAGTACTTC
13	-	TRBV7-2	-	TRBJ2-3	CASSLAAEDTQYF	TGTGCCAGCAGCTTAGCCGCCGAGGATACGCAGTATTTT
13	-	TRBV6-1	-	TRBJ2-3	CASSAQYTDTQYF	TGTGCCAGCAGTGCGCAGTACACAGATACGCAGTATTTT
17	TRBD2	TRBV5-1	-	TRBJ2-7	CASSFGGLAGTSYEQYF	TGCGCCAGCAGCTTCGGCGGACTAGCGGGAACATCCTACGAGCAGTACTTC
16	-	TRBV11-2	-	TRBJ1-1	CASTVRGGFSNTEAFF	TGTGCCAGCACCGTTCGGGGGGGCTTCTCGAACACTGAAGCTTTCTTT
15	-	TRBV7-2	-	TRBJ2-1	CASSLGTGSYNEQFF	TGTGCCAGCAGCTTAGGCACAGGTAGCTACAATGAGCAGTTCTTC
13	-	TRBV28	-	TRBJ1-3	CASETYSGNTIYF	TGTGCCAGCGAGACATACTCTGGAAACACCATATATTTT
16	-	TRBV5-1	-	TRBJ2-6	CASSLDSLSGANVLTF	TGCGCCAGCAGCTTGGACAGCCTCTCTGGGGCCAACGTCCTGACTTTC
15	TRBD1	TRBV18	-	TRBJ2-5	CASSRGQAKQETQYF	TGTGCCAGCTCCAGAGGACAGGCAAAACAAGAGACCCAGTACTTC
15	-	TRBV7-9	-	TRBJ1-2	CASSFLENPNYGYTF	TGTGCCAGCAGCTTCCTAGAAAACCCTAACTATGGCTACACCTTC
15	TRBD1	TRBV2	-	TRBJ1-5	CASRGQGAWNQPQHF	TGTGCCAGCAGGGGACAGGGGGCTTGGAATCAGCCCCAGCATTTT
13	-	TRBV23-1	-	TRBJ2-5	CASSQERLSLQYF	TGCGCCAGCAGTCAAGAGAGACTTTCCCTTCAGTACTTC
16	-	TRBV23-1	once	TRBJ1-5	CASSQFLAASNQPQHF	TGCGCCAGCAGTCAATTCCTAGCAGCTAGCAATCAGCCCCAGCATTTT
14	TRBD2	TRBV28	-	TRBJ2-7	CASQTGGGFREQYF	TGTGCCAGCCAAACCGGCGGGGGTTTCCGCGAGCAGTACTTC
15	-	TRBV5-4	-	TRBJ2-5	CASSLSYRQQETQYF	TGTGCCAGCAGCCTGAGTTACCGGCAGCAAGAGACCCAGTACTTC
13	-	TRBV28	-	TRBJ1-2	CASTIGGHYGYTF	TGTGCCAGCACTATTGGGGGGCACTATGGCTACACCTTC
16	-	TRBV9	-	TRBJ1-1	CASSPRRSRGFSEAFF	TGTGCCAGCAGCCCTAGAAGATCTAGGGGTTTCTCTGAAGCTTTCTTT
17	TRBD2	TRBV28	once	TRBJ2-2	CASSPPGSGRRTGELFF	TGTGCCAGCAGCCCCCCCGGGAGCGGGAGAAGAACCGGGGAGCTGTTTTTT
16	-	TRBV18	-	TRBJ1-2	CASSPSPQGIGDGYTF	TGTGCCAGCTCACCTTCCCCCCAGGGAATCGGGGATGGCTACACCTTC
13	TRBD1	TRBV6-1	-	TRBJ1-1	CASSEGQGVRAFF	TGTGCCAGCAGTGAAGGGCAGGGGGTAAGAGCTTTCTTT
16	-	TRBV11-2	-	TRBJ1-5	CASSPFGGKGNQPQHF	TGTGCCAGCAGCCCGTTTGGGGGGAAGGGCAATCAGCCCCAGCATTTT
13	TRBD1	TRBV7-2	-	TRBJ1-1	CASSSYRGTEAFF	TGTGCCAGCAGCTCATACAGGGGCACTGAAGCTTTCTTT
16	TRBD1	TRBV27	-	TRBJ1-4	CASSFHGTGGGEKLFF	TGTGCCAGCAGTTTCCATGGGACAGGGGGGGGTGAAAAACTGTTTTTT
16	-	TRBV4-1	-	TRBJ2-4	CASSQEGRLSKNIQYF	TGCGCCAGCAGCCAAGAGGGACGACTGAGCAAAAACATTCAGTACTTC
14	TRBD1	TRBV5-1	once	TRBJ2-7	CASSLGTGLYEQYF	TGCGCCAGCAGCTTGGGGACAGGCCTCTACGAGCAGTACTTC
14	TRBD1	TRBV18	-	TRBJ2-7	CASSPRGTGYEQYF	TGTGCCAGCTCACCCCGGGGGACAGGGTACGAGCAGTACTTC
14	-	TRBV7-7	few	TRBJ2-2	CASSFSQLSGELFF	TGTGCCAGCAGCTTTAGTCAGCTCTCGGGGGAGCTGTTTTTT
13	-	TRBV7-9	-	TRBJ2-2	CASSLFVAGELFF	TGTGCCAGCAGCTTATTCGTTGCCGGGGAGCTGTTTTTT
17	TRBD2	TRBV5-4	-	TRBJ2-1	CASSDPLTSGSVNEQFF	TGTGCCAGCTCCGACCCCTTGACTAGCGGGAGTGTCAATGAGCAGTTCTTC
15	-	TRBV28	-	TRBJ1-3	CASSLVSGSGNTIYF	TGTGCCAGCAGTTTAGTTTCAGGCTCTGGAAACACCATATATTTT
15	TRBD1	TRBV28	-	TRBJ2-3	CAITGGTANTDTQYF	TGTGCCATTACCGGTGGGACAGCTAACACAGATACGCAGTATTTT
15	-	TRBV6-4	-	TRBJ2-1	CASSLAASSYNEQFF	TGTGCCAGCAGCTTAGCGGCTAGCTCCTACAATGAGCAGTTCTTC
14	TRBD1	TRBV19	-	TRBJ2-7	CASRRPGQGYEQYF	TGTGCCAGTAGGCGACCGGGACAGGGATACGAGCAGTACTTC
15	-	TRBV18	-	TRBJ2-7	CASSPSAGLFYEQYF	TGTGCCAGCTCACCATCGGCAGGGCTCTTCTACGAGCAGTACTTC
20	TRBD2	TRBV27	-	TRBJ2-1	CASSFGAGLSGRPSYNEQFF	TGTGCCAGCAGTTTTGGGGCAGGGCTAAGCGGGAGGCCATCCTACAATGAGCAGTTCTTC
13	-	TRBV19	-	TRBJ2-7	CASEDGLTYEQYF	TGTGCCAGTGAAGACGGCCTAACCTACGAGCAGTACTTC
19	TRBD2	TRBV4-2	-	TRBJ2-1	CASSVQTSGRALSYNEQFF	TGTGCCAGCAGCGTTCAGACTAGCGGGAGGGCCCTCTCCTACAATGAGCAGTTCTTC
14	TRBD1	TRBV7-3	-	TRBJ1-1	CASSLDRVDTEAFF	TGTGCCAGCAGCTTAGACAGGGTTGATACTGAAGCTTTCTTT
14	TRBD1	TRBV5-6	-	TRBJ1-2	CASSHPARGTGYTF	TGTGCCAGCAGCCACCCGGCCAGGGGGACTGGCTACACCTTC
13	-	TRBV6-1	-	TRBJ2-7	CASVGRAHYEQYF	TGTGCCAGCGTCGGCAGGGCGCACTACGAGCAGTACTTC
14	TRBD2	TRBV7-2	-	TRBJ2-5	CASSLQRGQETQYF	TGTGCCAGCAGCCTACAGCGGGGCCAAGAGACCCAGTACTTC